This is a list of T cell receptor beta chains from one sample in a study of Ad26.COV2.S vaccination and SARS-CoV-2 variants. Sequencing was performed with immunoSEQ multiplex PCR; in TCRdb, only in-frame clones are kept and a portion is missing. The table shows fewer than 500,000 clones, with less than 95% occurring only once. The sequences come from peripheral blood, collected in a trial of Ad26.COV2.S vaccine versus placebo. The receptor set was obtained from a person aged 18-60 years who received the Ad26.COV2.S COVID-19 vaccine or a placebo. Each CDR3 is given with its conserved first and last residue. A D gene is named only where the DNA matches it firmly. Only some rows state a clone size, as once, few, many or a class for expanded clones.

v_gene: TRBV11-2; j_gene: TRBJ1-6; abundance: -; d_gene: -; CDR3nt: TGTGCCAGCAGCTTGCGGATCCAGGGCTATAATTCACCCCTCCACTTT; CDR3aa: CASSLRIQGYNSPLHF
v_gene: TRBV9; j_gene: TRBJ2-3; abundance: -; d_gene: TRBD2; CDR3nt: TGTGCCAGCAGCGCAAACGGGGGGAGCACAGATACGCAGTATTTT; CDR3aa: CASSANGGSTDTQYF
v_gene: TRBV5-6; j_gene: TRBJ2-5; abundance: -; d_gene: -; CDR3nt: TGTGCCAGCAGCTTGCGGCAGGGGAAGACCTATAAAGAGACCCAGTACTTC; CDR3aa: CASSLRQGKTYKETQYF
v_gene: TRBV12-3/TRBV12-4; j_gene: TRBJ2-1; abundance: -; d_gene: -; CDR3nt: TGTGCCAGCAGGCTGGGACCCCAGGGCCCGTTCTTC; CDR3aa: CASRLGPQGPFF
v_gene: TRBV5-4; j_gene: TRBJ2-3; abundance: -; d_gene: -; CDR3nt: TGTGCCAGCAGGAAGAGATCCCTCACAGATACGCAGTATTTT; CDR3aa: CASRKRSLTDTQYF
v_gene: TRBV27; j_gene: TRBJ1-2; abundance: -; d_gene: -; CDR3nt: TGTGCCAGCAGTTTCAACGGACAGCTAAACTATGGCTACACCTTC; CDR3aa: CASSFNGQLNYGYTF
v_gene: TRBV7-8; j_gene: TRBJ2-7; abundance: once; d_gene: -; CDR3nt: TGTGCCAGCAGCCCACCGCTAGGACAGCGGGACTCCTACGAGCAGTACTTC; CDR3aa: CASSPPLGQRDSYEQYF
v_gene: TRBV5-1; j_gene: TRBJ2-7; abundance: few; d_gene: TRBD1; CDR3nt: TGCGCCAGCGGGCCGGGACAGGGGGGCGAGCAGTACTTC; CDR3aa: CASGPGQGGEQYF
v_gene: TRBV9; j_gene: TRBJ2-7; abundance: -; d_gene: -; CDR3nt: TGTGCCAGCAGCCGGGGGCTAGGGGGCTACGAGCAGTACTTC; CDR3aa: CASSRGLGGYEQYF
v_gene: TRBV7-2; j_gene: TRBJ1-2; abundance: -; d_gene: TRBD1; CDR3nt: TGTGCCAGCAGCCTACAGACAGGGGTGGGCTACACCTTC; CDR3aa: CASSLQTGVGYTF
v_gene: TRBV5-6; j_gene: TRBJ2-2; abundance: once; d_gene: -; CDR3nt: TGTGCCAGCAGTCAACCAACTAGCATGAACACCGGGGAGCTGTTTTTT; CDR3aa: CASSQPTSMNTGELFF
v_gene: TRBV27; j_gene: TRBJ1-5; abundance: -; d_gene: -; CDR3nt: TGTGCCAGCAGTTTATATTTTGAGAGGACGAGCAATCAGCCCCAGCATTTT; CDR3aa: CASSLYFERTSNQPQHF
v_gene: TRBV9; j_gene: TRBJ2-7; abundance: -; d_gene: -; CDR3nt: TGTGCCAGCAGCGTAGTTGACGGGCCCCACGAGCAGTACTTC; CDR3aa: CASSVVDGPHEQYF
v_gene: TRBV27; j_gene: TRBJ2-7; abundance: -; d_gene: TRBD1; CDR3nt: TGTGCCAGCAGTTTAGGGACAGGCATCGAGCAGTACTTC; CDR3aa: CASSLGTGIEQYF
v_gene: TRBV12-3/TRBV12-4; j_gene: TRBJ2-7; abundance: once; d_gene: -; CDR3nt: TGTGCCAGCAGTTTAACCAACCGGGACACTCGTTTC; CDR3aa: CASSLTNRDTRF
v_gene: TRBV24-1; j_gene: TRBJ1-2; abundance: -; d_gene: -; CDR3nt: TGTGCCACCAGTGATTTGAGTTATGGCTACACCTTC; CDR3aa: CATSDLSYGYTF
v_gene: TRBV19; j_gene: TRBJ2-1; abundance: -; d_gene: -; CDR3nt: TGTGCCAGTAGTAAGGGCCTCGGGGAATACTACAATGAGCAGTTCTTC; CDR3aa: CASSKGLGEYYNEQFF
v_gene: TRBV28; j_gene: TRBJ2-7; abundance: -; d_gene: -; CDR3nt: TGTGCCAGCCAACCCCGGGGGAACGAGCAGTACTTC; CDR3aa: CASQPRGNEQYF